These T cell receptor beta chains were read from a single sample in a study of blood T cell repertoires in COVID-19. Generated by immunoSEQ multiplex PCR, the TCRdb table keeps only in-frame clones and is missing some. In the table there are roughly 290,000 clones, 70% to 90% of which are singletons. The material sequenced was peripheral blood. The origin of the receptors is a human donor with COVID-19, enrolled during active disease. The donor label of this sample is uncertain. Each CDR3 is given with its conserved first and last residue. Each record gives: V gene, CDR3 protein.

TRBV10-3 | CAISGGESYTF
TRBV6-5 | CASSAGQGTDTQYF
TRBV13 | CASSSGTPSYEQYF
TRBV19 | CASSPRGETQYF
TRBV6-4 | CASSDSGGMTDTQYF
TRBV5-1 | CASSLGQVTYEQYF
TRBV4-3 | CASSQDRGSEKLFF
TRBV3-1/TRBV3-2 | CASSQDGQGRGYTF
TRBV5-1 | CASSLREETQYF
TRBV29-1 | CSAGTANYGYTF
TRBV10-3 | CAINQGSNTEAFF
TRBV29-1 | CSVAPQGSISEAFF
TRBV30 | CAWTGVTNSPLHF
TRBV27 | CASSPRTGGIGYTF
TRBV28 | CATNALAAAGNEQFF
TRBV24-1 | CATSDSPHRGGPNEQFF
TRBV18 | CASSTRRGGDVETQYF
TRBV18 | CASSPAGGDGYTF
TRBV7-3 | CASSQMAMAFF
TRBV11-3 | CASSFITLRTGVYEQYF
TRBV6-5 | CASSYSKGPNTEAFF
TRBV11-2 | CASSLDANSPLHF
TRBV6-6 | CASSPNPGQGSGELFF
TRBV27 | CASSFRIAGFYEQYF
TRBV7-2 | CASSWAGKPQETQYF
TRBV10-2 | CASRGRRRGDYEQYF
TRBV28 | CASSLNTLGTVLQETQYF
TRBV7-7 | CASSLRLAEETQYF
TRBV7-6 | CASSLGPSGVTDTQYF
TRBV7-2 | CASSSRVQETQYF
TRBV6-6 | CASSSSSASSYNEQFF
TRBV5-8 | CASSRYYTKGDEKLFF
TRBV4-1 | CASSRTGGAVMNTEAFF
TRBV2 | CASSDPSRGGRGGYTF
TRBV6-2/TRBV6-3 | CASSPLRGGNQPQHF
TRBV7-9 | CASSLASGDNEQFF
TRBV30 | CAWSATGVGDNQPQHF
TRBV28 | CASFRQGLDGYTF
TRBV7-7 | CASSLSDNTEAFF
TRBV6-5 | CASRAGGMNTEAFF
TRBV7-9 | CASSLAAVPGEQYF
TRBV11-3 | CASSSQTGASEAFF
TRBV9 | CASSVAGVNTEAFF
TRBV11-1 | CASSLTGTNIQYF
TRBV6-5 | CASRRMDEQYF